Each of the 25 T cell receptor beta chains below was sequenced from the same sample in a study of PD-1 blockade in classical Hodgkin lymphoma. Repertoires were generated with immunoSEQ multiplex PCR, while TCRdb's copy carries only in-frame clones and drops some. Among around 50,000 clones listed, more than 85% were seen once. Every patient relapsed after autologous stem cell transplantation, and brentuximab vedotin exposure varied. The source material was peripheral blood mononuclear cells (PBMCs), sampled before the second cycle of nivolumab. These receptors came from a human donor with classical Hodgkin lymphoma.

The chain employs TRBV7-2 and TRBJ1-1; the D is unclear. Germline V gene data show CDR1 as SGHTA and CDR2 as FQGNSA. There are 14 residues in the CDR3. Trimming removed 1 base from V and 7 bases from J, with 13 bases in between. This CDR3 reads CASSLEWMGDEAFF. CDR3 nucleotide sequence: TGTGCCAGCAGCTTAGAGTGGATGGGCGATGAAGCTTTCTTT. The full variable domain, rest sourced from reference TRBV7-2 and TRBJ1-1, is GAGVSQSPSNKVTEKGKDVELRCDPISGHTALYWYRQSLGQGLEFLIYFQGNSAPDKSGLPSDRFSAERTGGSVSTLTIQRTQQEDSAVYLCASSLEWMGDEAFFGQGTRLTVV.

This chain connects TRBV4-3 to TRBJ2-5; TRBD2 aligns across 12 bases. The J segment lost 1 base and the V segment lost 2 bases, leaving 11 bases of the junction unmatched. This CDR3 comprises 19 residues. Germline V gene sequence: CDR1 LGHNA, CDR2 YSLEER. The CDR3 DNA reads as TGCGCCAGCAGCCAACACAGGGGGGGGACTAGCGGGCTCCAAGAGACCCAGTACTTC. It encodes CASSQHRGGTSGLQETQYF.

V gene TRBV7-9 combines with J gene TRBJ1-2; D unresolved. Trimming stripped 1 base from V and 6 bases from J, with 9 bases between. The CDR3 totals 13 residues. The germline CDR1 and CDR2 sequences are SEHNR and FQNEAQ (reference sequence). CDR3 in DNA: TGTGCCAGCAGCTTAGGGCAGGTTGATGGCTACACCTTC. Its translation: CASSLGQVDGYTF.

This clone is labeled medium-sized (0.01 to 0.1%). The chain combines TRBV7-9 with TRBJ1-1; D perhaps matches TRBD1 (5 bases). V was clipped by 4 bases and J by 6 bases, with 12 bases between them. The CDR3 consists of 13 residues. Germline V gene data show CDR1 as SEHNR and CDR2 as FQNEAQ (reference sequence). The CDR3 DNA reads TGTGCCAGCAGCTGGGGCCAGAAGGCTGAAGCTTTCTTT. Encoded protein: CASSWGQKAEAFF.

The rearrangement links TRBV10-3 to TRBJ2-5; the D is unclear. Trimming took off 3 bases at V and 4 bases at J, with 9 bases between the two ends. The CDR3 consists of 13 residues. Germline CDR1 ENHRY, CDR2 SYGVKD. The CDR3 DNA reads TGTGCCATCAGTGATGCGGCCCCAGAGACCCAGTACTTC. Translating gives CAISDAAPETQYF.

This chain links TRBV7-6 with TRBJ2-7, with D uncertain. V dropped 5 bases and J dropped 4 bases, with 12 bases sitting between them. Germline CDR1 SGHVS, CDR2 FNYEAQ. The CDR3 is made up of 13 amino acids. CDR3 residues: CASSPQTGYEQYF. DNA for the CDR3: TGTGCCAGCAGCCCCCAGACGGGTTACGAGCAGTACTTC.

V usage is TRBV30 and J usage is TRBJ1-1; D gene ambiguous. The length of the CDR3 is 13 residues. Looked up from germline, CDR1 is GTSNPN and CDR2 is SVGIG (reference sequence). V was cut by 5 bases and J by 1 base, with 11 bases left in between. CDR3 amino acids: CAWARNSNTEAFF. The DNA for the CDR3 is TGTGCCTGGGCGAGGAACTCGAACACTGAAGCTTTCTTT.

This clone was picked up one time. V gene TRBV20-1 combines with J gene TRBJ1-3; D uncertain. This CDR3 spans 11 amino acids. In germline, CDR1 is DFQATT, CDR2 SNEGSKA (reference sequence). V was cut by 3 bases and J by 4 bases, with 4 bases left in between. CDR3 sequence reads: CSARGGNTIYF. CDR3 sequence (DNA): TGCAGTGCTAGGGGCGGAAACACCATATATTTT.

This rearrangement joins TRBV7-9 to TRBJ1-3, with D uncertain. The V and J ends lost 1 base and 0 bases respectively, with 13 bases between them. Germline V gene data show CDR1 as SEHNR and CDR2 as FQNEAQ (reference sequence). This CDR3 is built from 17 residues. CDR3 nucleotides: TGTGCCAGCAGCTTAGGGGCCGAATCCTACTCTGGAAACACCATATATTTT. It is translated as CASSLGAESYSGNTIYF.

The J gene is TRBJ1-5, the V gene TRBV2; D may be TRBD1 (6 bases). Trimming removed 6 bases at V and 4 bases at J, with 10 bases between. The V gene's germline CDR1 is SNHLY and CDR2 FYNNEI. This CDR3 region has 13 residues. The CDR3 loop is CASRQGVNQPQHF. The CDR3 DNA sequence: TGTGCCAGCAGACAGGGAGTTAATCAGCCCCAGCATTTT.

This chain links TRBV9 with TRBJ2-2; unclear D gene. Per the germline V gene, CDR1 is SGDLS and CDR2 is YYNGEE. V lost 7 bases to trimming and J lost 6 bases, with 10 bases between them. CDR3 length equals 12 residues. The CDR3 bases are TGTGCCAGCGCAACCTTACCCGGGGAGCTGTTTTTT. The encoded protein is CASATLPGELFF.

The gene calls are TRBV6-5 and TRBJ2-5, with TRBD2 identical over 7 bases. The V and J ends lost 4 bases and 2 bases, in that order; junction bases with no gene match: 4. CDR1 and CDR2 from the germline V gene are MNHEY and SVGAGI. The CDR3 length is 14 residues. The CDR3 reads CASSFLAEQETQYF. The CDR3 DNA follows: TGTGCCAGCAGTTTCCTAGCGGAGCAAGAGACCCAGTACTTC.

The chain combines TRBV7-2 with TRBJ2-1; D uncertain. CDR1 and CDR2 from the germline V gene are SGHTA and FQGNSA. This CDR3 spans 13 amino acids. Trimming pared 1 base from V and 6 bases from J, leaving 7 bases between. CDR3 nucleotide sequence: TGTGCCAGCAGCTTAGGGCCAACCAATGAGCAGTTCTTC. This translates into CASSLGPTNEQFF. The variable domain in full, completed from reference TRBV7-2 and TRBJ2-1, reads GAGVSQSPSNKVTEKGKDVELRCDPISGHTALYWYRQSLGQGLEFLIYFQGNSAPDKSGLPSDRFSAERTGGSVSTLTIQRTQQEDSAVYLCASSLGPTNEQFFGPGTRLTVL.

V gene TRBV12-1 combines with J gene TRBJ1-5; the table's D call, TRBD1, has no DNA check behind it. TRBV12-1 is a pseudogene. This CDR3 contains 16 residues. Here the CDR3 reads CASSPTPTGNNQPQHF. Written as DNA, the CDR3 is TGTGCCAGCAGCCCAACTCCGACAGGGAACAATCAGCCCCAGCATTTT.

The chain couples TRBV7-9 to TRBJ2-5; TRBD2 is a possible D gene (6 bases). The germline V and J ends were trimmed by 5 bases and 5 bases, with 18 bases remaining between them. The CDR3 runs to 15 residues. Germline V lookup: CDR1 SEHNR, CDR2 FQNEAQ (reference sequence). CDR3 protein: CASSRVGGQVETQYF. Here the CDR3 DNA reads TGTGCCAGCAGCCGTGTTGGAGGGCAGGTTGAGACCCAGTACTTC.

This chain joins TRBV9 and TRBJ2-7; D not certain. This CDR3 is built from 14 residues. The V gene lost 0 bases and the J gene lost 2 bases, with 9 bases spanning the gap. The germline gives CDR1 SGDLS, CDR2 YYNGEE. The CDR3: CASSVGMSTYEQYF. In DNA, the CDR3 is TGTGCCAGCAGCGTAGGGATGTCCACCTACGAGCAGTACTTC.

The J gene is TRBJ2-2, the V gene TRBV2; 12 positions match TRBD2. Losses at the gene ends were 6 bases for V and 0 bases for J; bases not matched to a gene: 14. CDR1 and CDR2 (germline): SNHLY, FYNNEI. This CDR3 is built from 20 residues. CDR3 DNA sequence: TGTGCCAGCAGACGGAAATACTTACTAGCGGGGGGATCGAACACCGGGGAGCTGTTTTTT. This gives the protein CASRRKYLLAGGSNTGELFF.

This clone came up once. The V call is TRBV5-6, the J call TRBJ2-7; D remains ambiguous. The CDR3 length is 15 residues. Trimming stripped 0 bases from V and 1 base from J, with 11 bases between. Per germline, CDR1 SGHDT and CDR2 YYEEEE. The CDR3 bases are TGTGCCAGCAGCTTGGAAATGGGCATTTCCTACGAGCAGTACTTC. This sequence encodes CASSLEMGISYEQYF. The full variable domain, its missing parts supplied by reference TRBV5-6 and TRBJ2-7, is DAGVTQSPTHLIKTRGQQVTLRCSPKSGHDTVSWYQQALGQGPQFIFQYYEEEERQRGNFPDRFSGHQFPNYSSELNVNALLLGDSALYLCASSLEMGISYEQYFGPGTRLTVT.

This chain connects TRBV7-6 to TRBJ1-1; D is undetermined. There are 12 residues in the CDR3. Germline V lookup: CDR1 SGHVS, CDR2 FNYEAQ. The germline V and J ends were trimmed by 5 bases and 6 bases, with 10 bases remaining between them. The CDR3 is CASSLFLSEAFF. The CDR3 DNA sequence: TGTGCCAGCAGCCTGTTTTTGTCTGAAGCTTTCTTT.

The genes are TRBV27 and TRBJ1-1; the D is unclear. Trimming cost V 6 bases and J 6 bases, with 14 bases left between them. This CDR3 has 13 residues. The germline gives CDR1 MNHEY, CDR2 SMNVEV (reference sequence). CDR3 loop: CASRHPGYAEAFF. CDR3 nucleotides: TGTGCCAGCAGACATCCGGGGTATGCTGAAGCTTTCTTT.

This chain links TRBV7-3 with TRBJ2-2; no reliable D call. V was trimmed by 2 bases and J by 2 bases, leaving 6 bases between them. The CDR3 consists of 14 residues. Germline CDR1 reads SGHTA; CDR2 reads FQGTGA. The CDR3 region has the DNA TGTGCCAGCAGCTTACTACTTAACACCGGGGAGCTGTTTTTT. Amino acids: CASSLLLNTGELFF.

V and J are TRBV7-9 and TRBJ2-5, with TRBD1 identical over 7 bases. V trimming: 5 bases; J trimming: 0 bases; junction bases outside the gene matches: 9. The germline CDR1 and CDR2 sequences are SEHNR and FQNEAQ (reference sequence). This CDR3 contains 16 residues. The CDR3 loop is CASSARQGRDQETQYF. The CDR3 nucleotides are TGTGCCAGCAGCGCCCGACAGGGTAGGGACCAAGAGACCCAGTACTTC.

The V gene is TRBV28, the J gene TRBJ2-2, with 7 bases aligning to TRBD1. The CDR3 totals 15 residues. Trimming cost V 4 bases and J 0 bases; bases outside gene matches: 2. Germline V lookup: CDR1 MDHEN, CDR2 SYDVKM. CDR3 region: CASSSGQANTGELFF. CDR3 nucleotide sequence: TGTGCCAGCAGTTCCGGACAGGCGAACACCGGGGAGCTGTTTTTT. Variable domain in full (rest from reference TRBV28 and TRBJ2-2): DVKVTQSSRYLVKRTGEKVFLECVQDMDHENMFWYRQDPGLGLRLIYFSYDVKMKEKGDIPEGYSVSREKKERFSLILESASTNQTSMYLCASSSGQANTGELFFGEGSRLTVL.

This clone was seen only a few times. CDR3 sequence: CASSREFRGRWVYGYTF. The CDR3 nucleotides read TGTGCCAGCAGCAGAGAATTCAGGGGCCGTTGGGTCTATGGCTACACCTTC. This chain joins TRBV11-3 and TRBJ1-2; D perhaps matches TRBD1 (6 bases). Trimming shortened V by 5 bases and J by 4 bases, and 23 bases separated the two germline ends. The CDR3 length is 17 residues. Germline assignment: CDR1 SGHNT and CDR2 YENEEA.

This rearrangement joins TRBV6-5 to TRBJ1-1; D is uncertain. The CDR3 contains 13 residues. Germline assignment: CDR1 MNHEY and CDR2 SVGAGI. Trimming pared 6 bases from V and 0 bases from J, leaving 8 bases between. CDR3 loop: CASSPGVNTEAFF. For the CDR3, the DNA is TGTGCCAGCAGCCCTGGCGTGAACACTGAAGCTTTCTTT.